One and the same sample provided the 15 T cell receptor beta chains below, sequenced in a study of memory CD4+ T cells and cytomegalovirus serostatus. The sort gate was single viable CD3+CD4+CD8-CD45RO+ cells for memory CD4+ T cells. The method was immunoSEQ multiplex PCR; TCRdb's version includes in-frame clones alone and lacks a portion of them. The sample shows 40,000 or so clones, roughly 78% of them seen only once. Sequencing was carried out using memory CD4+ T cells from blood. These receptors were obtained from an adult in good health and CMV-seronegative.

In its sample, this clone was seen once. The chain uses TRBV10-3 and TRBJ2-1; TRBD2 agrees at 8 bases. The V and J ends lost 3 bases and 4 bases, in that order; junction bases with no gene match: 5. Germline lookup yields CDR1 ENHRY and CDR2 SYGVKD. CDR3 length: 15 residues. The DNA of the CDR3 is TGTGCCATCAGTGACCGGGCTAGCGGGTACAATGAGCAGTTCTTC. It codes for CAISDRASGYNEQFF.

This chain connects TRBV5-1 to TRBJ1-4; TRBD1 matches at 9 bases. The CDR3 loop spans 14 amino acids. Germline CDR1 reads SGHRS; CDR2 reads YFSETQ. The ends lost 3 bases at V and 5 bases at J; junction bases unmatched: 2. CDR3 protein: CASSSGTGNEKLFF. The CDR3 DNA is TGCGCCAGCAGCTCCGGGACAGGGAATGAAAAACTGTTTTTT. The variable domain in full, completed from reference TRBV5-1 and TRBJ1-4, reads KAGVTQTPRYLIKTRGQQVTLSCSPISGHRSVSWYQQTPGQGLQFLFEYFSETQRNKGNFPGRFSGRQFSNSRSEMNVSTLELGDSALYLCASSSGTGNEKLFFGSGTQLSVL.

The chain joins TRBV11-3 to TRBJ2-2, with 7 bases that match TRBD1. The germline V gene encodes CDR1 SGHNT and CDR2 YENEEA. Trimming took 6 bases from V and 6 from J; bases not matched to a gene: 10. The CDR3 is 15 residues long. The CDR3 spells CASSPRQGGAGELFF. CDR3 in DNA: TGTGCCAGCAGTCCTCGACAGGGTGGGGCCGGGGAGCTGTTTTTT.

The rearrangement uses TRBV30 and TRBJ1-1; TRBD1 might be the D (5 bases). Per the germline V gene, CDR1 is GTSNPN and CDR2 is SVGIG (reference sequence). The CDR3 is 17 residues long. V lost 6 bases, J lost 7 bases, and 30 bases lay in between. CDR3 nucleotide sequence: TGTGCCTGCGACCCAAAAGGCGTTACACTTACTAGGGGTGAAGCTTTCTTT. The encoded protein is CACDPKGVTLTRGEAFF.

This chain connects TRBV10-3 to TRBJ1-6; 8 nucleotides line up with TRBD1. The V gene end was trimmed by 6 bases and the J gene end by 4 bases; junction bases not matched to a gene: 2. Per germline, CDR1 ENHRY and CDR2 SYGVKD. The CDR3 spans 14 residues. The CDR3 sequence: CAISRDRYNSPLHF. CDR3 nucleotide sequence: TGTGCCATCAGCAGGGACAGGTATAATTCACCCCTCCACTTT.

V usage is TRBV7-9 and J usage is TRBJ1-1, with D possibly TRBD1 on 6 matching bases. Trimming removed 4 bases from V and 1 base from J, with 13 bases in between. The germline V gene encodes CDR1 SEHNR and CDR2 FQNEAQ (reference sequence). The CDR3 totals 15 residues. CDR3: CASSSLGRGNTEAFF. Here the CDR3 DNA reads TGTGCCAGCAGCTCGCTGGGCAGGGGGAACACTGAAGCTTTCTTT. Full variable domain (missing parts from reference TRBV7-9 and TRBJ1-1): DTGVSQNPRHKITKRGQNVTFRCDPISEHNRLYWYRQTLGQGPEFLTYFQNEAQLEKSRLLSDRFSAERPKGSFSTLEIQRTEQGDSAMYLCASSSLGRGNTEAFFGQGTRLTVV.

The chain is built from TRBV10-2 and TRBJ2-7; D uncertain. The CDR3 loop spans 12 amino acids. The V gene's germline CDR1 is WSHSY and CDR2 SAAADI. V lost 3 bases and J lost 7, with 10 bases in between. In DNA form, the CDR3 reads TGCGCCAGCAGTGACCCTCCTAGGGAGCAGTACTTC. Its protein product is CASSDPPREQYF.

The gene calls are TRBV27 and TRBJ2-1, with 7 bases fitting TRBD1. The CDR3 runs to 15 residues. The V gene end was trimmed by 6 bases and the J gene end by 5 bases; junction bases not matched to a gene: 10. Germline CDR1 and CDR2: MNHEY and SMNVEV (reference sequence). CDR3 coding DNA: TGTGCCAGCAGCTCGCGACAGGGCTTAGACAATGAGCAGTTCTTC. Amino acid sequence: CASSSRQGLDNEQFF.

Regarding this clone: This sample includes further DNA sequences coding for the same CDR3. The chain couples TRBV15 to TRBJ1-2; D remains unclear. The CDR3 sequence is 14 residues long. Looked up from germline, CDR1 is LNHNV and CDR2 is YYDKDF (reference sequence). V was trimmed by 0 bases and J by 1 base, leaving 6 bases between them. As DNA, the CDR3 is TGTGCCACCAGCAGAGATCAGGTTAACTATGGCTACACCTTC. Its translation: CATSRDQVNYGYTF.

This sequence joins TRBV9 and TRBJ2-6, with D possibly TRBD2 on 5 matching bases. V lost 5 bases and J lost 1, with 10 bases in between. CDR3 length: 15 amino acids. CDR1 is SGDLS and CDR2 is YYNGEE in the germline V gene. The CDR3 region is CASRLRTSGANVLTF. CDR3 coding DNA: TGTGCCAGCAGGCTTAGGACTTCTGGGGCCAACGTCCTGACTTTC.

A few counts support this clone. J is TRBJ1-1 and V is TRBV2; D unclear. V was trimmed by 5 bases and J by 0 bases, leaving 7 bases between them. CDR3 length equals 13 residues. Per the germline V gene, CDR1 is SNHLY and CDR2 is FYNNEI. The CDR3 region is CASSYMLNTEAFF. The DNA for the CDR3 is TGTGCCAGCAGTTACATGCTGAACACTGAAGCTTTCTTT. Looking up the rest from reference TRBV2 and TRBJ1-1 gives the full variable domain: EPEVTQTPSHQVTQMGQEVILRCVPISNHLYFYWYRQILGQKVEFLVSFYNNEISEKSEIFDDQFSVERPDGSNFTLKIRSTKLEDSAMYFCASSYMLNTEAFFGQGTRLTVV.

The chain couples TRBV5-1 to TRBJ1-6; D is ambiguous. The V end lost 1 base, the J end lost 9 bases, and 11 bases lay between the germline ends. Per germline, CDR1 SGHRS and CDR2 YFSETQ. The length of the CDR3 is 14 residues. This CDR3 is CASSLRVESSPLHF. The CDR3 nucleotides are TGCGCCAGCAGCTTGAGGGTGGAAAGTTCACCCCTCCACTTT.

As DNA, the CDR3 is TGTGCCAGCAGCTCCTGGACGGACAATCAGCCCCAGCATTTT. It codes for CASSSWTDNQPQHF. This chain uses TRBV7-9 with TRBJ1-5; D is unclear. Germline V gene data show CDR1 as SEHNR and CDR2 as FQNEAQ (reference sequence). With 4 bases removed from V and 3 bases from J, the gap between germline ends came to 10 bases. The CDR3 spans 14 residues.

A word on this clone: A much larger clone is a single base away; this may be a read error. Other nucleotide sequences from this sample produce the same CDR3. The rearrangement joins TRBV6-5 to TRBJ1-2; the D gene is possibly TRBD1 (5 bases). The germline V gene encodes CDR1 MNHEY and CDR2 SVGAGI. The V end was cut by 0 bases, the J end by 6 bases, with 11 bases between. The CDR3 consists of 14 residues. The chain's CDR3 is CASSYSRTRDGYTF. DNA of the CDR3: TGTGCCAGCAGTTACTCCCGGACAAGGGATGGCTACACCTTC.

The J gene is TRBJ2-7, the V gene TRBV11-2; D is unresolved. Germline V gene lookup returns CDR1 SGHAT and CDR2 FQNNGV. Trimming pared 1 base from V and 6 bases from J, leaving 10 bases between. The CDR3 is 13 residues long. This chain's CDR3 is CASSLVRLSEQYF. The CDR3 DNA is TGTGCCAGCAGCTTAGTACGATTAAGCGAGCAGTACTTC.